The 32 T cell receptor beta chains presented below share a single source sample, sequenced in a study of breast tumors, draining lymph nodes, adjacent tissues. Axillary draining lymph nodes of breast cancer patients supplied the node samples. TCRdb reprocessed the multiplex PCR reads via MiXCR and lists one record per CDR3 protein. Of roughly 86,000 distinct CDR3 sequences listed, roughly a fifth were seen once; the top ten hold about 2.2%. The specimen was axillary lymph node tissue. The source of these receptors is a female donor with breast cancer. Some clones in this sample may be carry-over from other donors' samples.

This clonotype has a count of ten or more. This chain uses TRBV29-1 with TRBJ2-3; D unresolved. This CDR3 is built from 13 residues. V shed 1 base and J shed 2 bases, with 7 bases lying between them. Germline V gene data show CDR1 as SQVTM and CDR2 as ANQGSEA. CDR3 coding DNA: TGCAGCGTTGAAGGGGCCCACACAGATACGCAGTATTTT. Protein product: CSVEGAHTDTQYF.

This clonotype was picked up a small number of times. V and J are TRBV28 and TRBJ2-7; no clear D gene. The ends were cut back, 6 bases at V and 2 bases at J, with 17 bases in the middle. Germline-derived CDR1 and CDR2 are MDHEN and SYDVKM. This CDR3 has 15 amino acids. The CDR3 coding sequence is TGTGCCAGCAGCCCCGACTTCGTCCGGGCCTACGAGCAGTACTTC. Its translation: CASSPDFVRAYEQYF.

This clonotype has ten or more counts. The chain has TRBV12-3 or TRBV12-4 and TRBJ1-6; TRBD1 is a possible D gene (5 bases). This CDR3 has 14 residues. Trimming cost V 6 bases and J 7 bases, with 13 bases left between them. The CDR3 DNA follows: TGTGCCAGCAGACCCTCCGGGGGGAATTCACCCCTCCACTTT. Amino acid sequence: CASRPSGGNSPLHF.

J is TRBJ2-3 and V is TRBV19; the match to TRBD2 covers 13 bases. The J segment lost 0 bases and the V segment lost 9 bases, leaving 9 bases of the junction unmatched. The CDR3 covers 17 residues. The germline gives CDR1 LNHDA, CDR2 SQIVND (reference sequence). CDR3 amino acids: CASRRTSGSLSTDTQYF. The CDR3 coding sequence is TGTGCCAGCAGACGGACTAGCGGGAGTCTTAGCACAGATACGCAGTATTTT.

Many counts were recorded for this clonotype. The chain employs TRBV10-3 and TRBJ2-7, with a possible D match to TRBD1 (6 bases). Germline-derived CDR1 and CDR2 are ENHRY and SYGVKD. This CDR3 region has 15 residues. Trimming cost V 4 bases and J 5 bases, with 18 bases left between them. The DNA of the CDR3 is TGTGCCATCAGTGCATCAACGGGACACTCTAACGAGCAGTACTTC. Encoded protein: CAISASTGHSNEQYF.

This clonotype has more than one count but fewer than ten. The CDR3 protein is CASSPLHLQETQYF. CDR3 DNA: TGCGCCAGCAGCCCGCTACACCTCCAAGAGACCCAGTACTTC. The chain carries TRBV5-1 and TRBJ2-5; D not certain. Germline V CDR1 and CDR2: SGHRS, YFSETQ. V lost 4 bases and J 1 base, leaving 11 bases between the germline ends. This CDR3 is 14 amino acids long. Drawing the rest from reference TRBV5-1 and TRBJ2-5, the complete variable domain is KAGVTQTPRYLIKTRGQQVTLSCSPISGHRSVSWYQQTPGQGLQFLFEYFSETQRNKGNFPGRFSGRQFSNSRSEMNVSTLELGDSALYLCASSPLHLQETQYFGPGTRLLVL.

This chain uses TRBV10-2 with TRBJ2-4; no reliable D call. Trimming left V 4 bases short and J 7 bases short, with 8 bases between. The V gene's germline CDR1 is WSHSY and CDR2 SAAADI. This CDR3 has 12 residues. The chain's CDR3 is CASSVDENIQYF. CDR3 in DNA: TGCGCCAGCAGTGTGGATGAGAACATTCAGTACTTC.

This clonotype was seen many times. The chain employs TRBV7-9 and TRBJ1-2, with a possible D match to TRBD1 (6 bases). CDR1 and CDR2 from the germline V gene are SEHNR and FQNEAQ (reference sequence). The CDR3 extends over 13 amino acids. V was shortened by 7 bases and J by 2 bases, with 11 bases between the two germline ends. Here the CDR3 reads CASTEGGNYGYTF. The DNA for the CDR3 is TGTGCCAGCACCGAGGGGGGGAACTATGGCTACACCTTC.

This clonotype was recorded at least ten times. J is TRBJ2-7 and V is TRBV19; D call uncertain. The CDR3 extends over 15 amino acids. Germline V lookup: CDR1 LNHDA, CDR2 SQIVND (reference sequence). V shed 1 base and J shed 2 bases, with 12 bases lying between them. The CDR3 DNA sequence: TGTGCCAGTAGTATAGGGTCAGGCTTCGCCTACGAGCAGTACTTC. Its translation: CASSIGSGFAYEQYF.

This clonotype was seen at least ten times. The V call is TRBV6-1, the J call TRBJ2-6; D may correspond to TRBD1 or TRBD2 (5 bases each). V was clipped by 8 bases and J by 1 base, with 9 bases between them. Per germline, CDR1 MNHNS and CDR2 SASEGT. This CDR3 spans 14 amino acids. CDR3 loop: CASGGRSGANVLTF. DNA for the CDR3: TGTGCCAGCGGGGGTCGGTCTGGGGCCAACGTCCTGACTTTC.

Many counts were recorded for this clonotype. The chain couples TRBV6-2 or TRBV6-3 to TRBJ2-3; no clear D gene. CDR3 size: 12 residues. Trimming cost V 2 bases and J 7 bases, with 7 bases left between them. Germline CDR1 MNHEY, CDR2 SVGEGT. The CDR3 region has the DNA TGTGCCAGCAGTTACGGGTTACATACGCAGTATTTT. Translation: CASSYGLHTQYF.

This clonotype was found many times. The genes are TRBV7-2 and TRBJ2-7, with D possibly matching TRBD2 (7 bases). The CDR3 contains 14 residues. CDR1 is SGHTA, CDR2 FQGNSA, per germline. V was cut by 6 bases and J by 0 bases, with 12 bases left in between. CDR3 coding DNA: TGTGCCAGCAGATGGGGGGGCAGCTCCTACGAGCAGTACTTC. This encodes CASRWGGSSYEQYF.

This clonotype occurred many times. The genes are TRBV19 and TRBJ2-7, with TRBD1 identical over 8 bases. With 5 bases clipped from V and 4 bases from J, the junction kept 7 bases outside the gene matches. The CDR3 spans 14 residues. CDR1 and CDR2 (germline): LNHDA, SQIVND (reference sequence). Written as DNA, the CDR3 is TGTGCCAGTAGTCAAGGGCAGGGGGCATACGAGCAGTACTTC. Protein: CASSQGQGAYEQYF.

This clonotype was seen repeatedly, ten times or more. The rearrangement uses TRBV19 and TRBJ2-3; a weak D match, TRBD2 (6 bases). Germline V gene lookup returns CDR1 LNHDA and CDR2 SQIVND (reference sequence). The CDR3 spans 15 residues. Trimming left V 2 bases short and J 1 base short, with 10 bases between. The CDR3: CASSILADRTDTQYF. The CDR3 region has the DNA TGTGCCAGTAGTATATTAGCGGACCGCACAGATACGCAGTATTTT.

A remark on this clonotype: This may come from a read error, since a much larger clone is one base off. This CDR3 reads CANSHNRGNYGYTF. The CDR3 DNA follows: TGTGCCAACAGTCACAACAGGGGTAACTATGGCTACACCTTC. The chain joins TRBV27 to TRBJ1-2, with 7 positions matching TRBD1. CDR3 length: 14 residues. Germline V gene lookup returns CDR1 MNHEY and CDR2 SMNVEV (reference sequence).

In this sample, this clonotype turned up many times. The chain has TRBV2 and TRBJ2-7; 7 bases are a match to TRBD2. CDR1 is SNHLY and CDR2 is FYNNEI in the germline V gene. The CDR3 runs 15 residues. The J segment lost 3 bases and the V segment lost 5 bases, leaving 10 bases of the junction unmatched. The CDR3 sequence: CASSSAGGSGYEQYF. The CDR3 bases are TGTGCCAGCAGTTCGGCTGGCGGGAGTGGCTACGAGCAGTACTTC.

This clonotype was counted ten times or more. The chain links TRBV7-9 to TRBJ1-5; maybe TRBD1 (5 bases). The CDR3 runs 17 residues. With 4 bases removed from V and 5 bases from J, the gap between germline ends came to 21 bases. Germline-derived CDR1 and CDR2 are SEHNR and FQNEAQ (reference sequence). The CDR3 DNA is TGTGCCAGCAGCTCCCGCCCTACAAAGGGGAAACATCAGCCCCAGCATTTT. Translated, it gives CASSSRPTKGKHQPQHF.

This clonotype was seen ten or more times. The J gene is TRBJ2-2, the V gene TRBV5-1; no firm D call. This CDR3 is 14 amino acids long. V was pared by 4 bases and J by 0 bases, with 7 bases between. The V gene's germline CDR1 is SGHRS and CDR2 YFSETQ. CDR3 DNA sequence: TGCGCCAGCAGCGAGGACCCGAACACCGGGGAGCTGTTTTTT. It translates to CASSEDPNTGELFF.

Many counts were recorded for this clonotype. The V call is TRBV25-1, the J call TRBJ1-3; a possible D gene is TRBD1 (6 bases). Between the trimmed V and J ends, which lost 1 base and 0 bases, there was a span of 13 bases. The CDR3 length is 17 residues. Germline-derived CDR1 and CDR2 are MGHDK and SYGVNS. This CDR3 is CASSESGGGPSGNTIYF. DNA for the CDR3: TGTGCCAGCAGTGAATCGGGAGGGGGACCCTCTGGAAACACCATATATTTT.

Of note for this clonotype: A much larger clone is a single base away; this may be a read error. The chain has TRBV28 and TRBJ2-7; no definite D call. Germline CDR1 is MDHEN and CDR2 is SYDVKM. The V gene lost 3 bases and the J gene lost 0 bases, with 6 bases spanning the gap. This CDR3 contains 13 residues. The CDR3 region has the DNA TGTGCCAGCAGTTTTACACCCTCCTACGAGCAGTACTTC. Residues: CASSFTPSYEQYF.

This clonotype was detected many times. The chain carries TRBV6-4 and TRBJ2-7, with TRBD2 as a possible D gene (5 bases). Between the trimmed V and J ends, which lost 9 bases and 0 bases, there was a span of 12 bases. This CDR3 is built from 13 residues. Germline V CDR1 and CDR2: MRHNA, SNTAGT. CDR3 in DNA: TGTGCCAGGGGCACTAGGAGCTCCTACGAGCAGTACTTC. Its protein product is CARGTRSSYEQYF.

This chain uses TRBV11-3 with TRBJ1-1, with D maybe TRBD1 (5 bases). This CDR3 contains 13 residues. V dropped 7 bases and J dropped 7 bases, with 16 bases sitting between them. Germline values: CDR1 SGHNT, CDR2 YENEEA. The CDR3: CASNFSPGVEAFF. The CDR3 coding sequence is TGTGCCAGCAACTTCTCTCCGGGGGTTGAAGCTTTCTTT.

This clonotype was found a few times. This may arise from a read error, as a much more abundant clone is one base away. The rearrangement links TRBV20-1 to TRBJ1-6; D gene ambiguous. Germline lookup yields CDR1 DFQATT and CDR2 SNEGSKA (reference sequence). This CDR3 is built from 16 residues. This CDR3 is CSARDFSSSYNSPLRF. CDR3 in DNA: TGCAGTGCTAGAGATTTTAGCAGCTCCTATAATTCACCCCTCCGCTTT.

In its sample, this clonotype was seen many times. The chain recombines TRBV6-5 with TRBJ2-7, with 11 bases lining up with TRBD2. The germline gives CDR1 MNHEY, CDR2 SVGAGI. With V trimmed by 6 bases and J by 2 bases, 15 bases remained unmatched. CDR3 length: 18 amino acids. CDR3 coding DNA: TGTGCCAGCAGGACCACGACAGGGGATAGCGGGAGGGCCTACGAGCAGTACTTC. Amino acids: CASRTTTGDSGRAYEQYF.

This clonotype was seen a handful of times. The chain couples TRBV28 to TRBJ1-6; D gene ambiguous. Trimming stripped 10 bases from V and 0 bases from J, with 19 bases between. The CDR3 sequence is 17 residues long. CDR1 MDHEN and CDR2 SYDVKM come from the germline V gene. In nucleotides, the CDR3 is TGTGCCACCGTTGGACCCCCGAGTAACTCCTATAATTCACCCCTCCACTTT. Amino acid sequence: CATVGPPSNSYNSPLHF.

This clonotype was seen ten or more times. The chain employs TRBV5-4 and TRBJ2-3; 10 nucleotides agree with TRBD2. V was clipped by 1 base and J by 3 bases; unmatched bases: 2. Germline V gene data show CDR1 as SGHNT and CDR2 as YYREEE (reference sequence). The CDR3 is 15 amino acids. The CDR3 loop is CASSLQTSGTDTQYF. The DNA for the CDR3 is TGTGCCAGCAGCTTGCAGACTAGCGGGACAGATACGCAGTATTTT.

The chain carries TRBV30 and TRBJ2-3, with 8 positions matching TRBD2. After removal of 3 bases from V and 4 bases from J, the junction contained 18 bases not matched to a gene. This CDR3 comprises 18 residues. Germline V gene sequence: CDR1 GTSNPN, CDR2 SVGIG (reference sequence). CDR3 sequence: CAWSGLGAKRESADTQYF. For the CDR3, the DNA is TGTGCCTGGAGCGGACTGGGGGCGAAGCGGGAGTCGGCAGATACGCAGTATTTT.

Notes on this clonotype: This may be a read error: a much more frequent sequence differs by one nucleotide. The J gene is TRBJ2-1, the V gene TRBV20-1; D is perhaps TRBD1 (6 bases). The CDR3 has 12 residues. V was cut by 6 bases and J by 9 bases, with 15 bases left in between. Germline V CDR1 and CDR2: DFQATT, SNEGSKA (reference sequence). The CDR3 sequence is CSATRGHSEQFF. CDR3 bases: TGCAGTGCCACCAGGGGTCACAGTGAGCAGTTCTTC.

The gene calls are TRBV7-9 and TRBJ2-7, with 7 nucleotides matching TRBD1. Germline CDR1 SEHNR, CDR2 FQNEAQ (reference sequence). Trimming removed 6 bases from V and 6 bases from J; junction bases left unmatched: 5. The CDR3 sequence is 12 residues long. CDR3 DNA sequence: TGTGCCAGCAGGGTAGGGACAGCCGAGCAGTACTTC. Amino acid sequence: CASRVGTAEQYF.

This clonotype was recorded at least ten times. This chain uses TRBV15 with TRBJ2-5; the D is unclear. Trimming shortened V by 0 bases and J by 1 base, and 6 bases separated the two germline ends. The CDR3 length is 14 residues. Germline CDR1 LNHNV, CDR2 YYDKDF (reference sequence). CDR3 in amino acids: CATSRDQSQETQYF. The DNA for the CDR3 is TGTGCCACCAGCAGAGATCAGTCCCAAGAGACCCAGTACTTC.

This clonotype has a count of ten or more. V gene TRBV20-1 combines with J gene TRBJ2-7, with D uncertain. From germline, CDR1 is DFQATT and CDR2 SNEGSKA (reference sequence). Between the trimmed V and J ends, which lost 0 bases and 3 bases, there was a span of 12 bases. This CDR3 spans 14 amino acids. CDR3 region: CSARDLDRFYEQYF. CDR3 in DNA: TGCAGTGCTAGAGATCTTGACCGGTTCTACGAGCAGTACTTC.

The J gene is TRBJ1-6, the V gene TRBV30; D is ambiguous. V gave up 0 bases and J gave up 10 bases, with 19 bases separating them. Germline V gives CDR1 GTSNPN, CDR2 SVGIG (reference sequence). The CDR3 covers 16 residues. The DNA of the CDR3 is TGTGCCTGGAGTGTAGCGGGCCGCCGTCTGGGCTCACCCCTCCACTTT. Residues: CAWSVAGRRLGSPLHF.